These T cell receptor beta chains were read from a single sample in a study of post-analysis software for immune sequencing data. TCRdb analysed the PCR reads with MiXCR anew, one entry per CDR3 protein. The table records roughly 600,000 distinct CDR3 sequences, about 40% of them present only once. The sequencing input was blood. The receptors were gathered from a girl aged 5 to 17 with multiple sclerosis. The CDR3 runs from the conserved cysteine through the conserved F or W. The order of the fields is J gene, V gene, D gene, clone size, CDR3 protein, CDR3 DNA. D genes are given only for firm matches. Expanded clones get a size class; other rows say once, few or many, or leave the size out.

j_call: TRBJ1-6
v_call: TRBV12-3/TRBV12-4
d_call: NA
clone_size: NA
cdr3_aa: CASSPDRSSYNSPLHF
cdr3_nt: TGTGCCAGCAGCCCCGACAGGAGCTCCTATAATTCACCCCTCCACTTT

j_call: TRBJ2-7
v_call: TRBV5-1
d_call: TRBD2
clone_size: NA
cdr3_aa: CASSFRGLAGDTEQYF
cdr3_nt: TGCGCCAGCAGCTTCCGCGGACTAGCGGGAGATACCGAGCAGTACTTC

j_call: TRBJ2-3
v_call: TRBV7-9
d_call: NA
clone_size: NA
cdr3_aa: CASSPYGSSSTDTQYF
cdr3_nt: TGTGCCAGCAGCCCATATGGGTCCTCTAGCACAGATACGCAGTATTTT

j_call: TRBJ1-5
v_call: TRBV7-9
d_call: NA
clone_size: many
cdr3_aa: CASSFGGDSNQPQHF
cdr3_nt: TGTGCCAGCAGCTTCGGAGGGGATAGCAATCAGCCCCAGCATTTT

j_call: TRBJ2-3
v_call: TRBV4-1
d_call: TRBD2
clone_size: NA
cdr3_aa: CASGSGSGSTDTQYF
cdr3_nt: TGCGCCAGCGGGAGCGGGAGCGGGAGTACAGATACGCAGTATTTT

j_call: TRBJ2-1
v_call: TRBV12-3/TRBV12-4
d_call: NA
clone_size: NA
cdr3_aa: CASSSVKSYNEQFF
cdr3_nt: TGTGCCAGCAGTTCAGTAAAGTCCTACAATGAGCAGTTCTTC

j_call: TRBJ1-2
v_call: TRBV5-1
d_call: TRBD1
clone_size: few
cdr3_aa: CASSLGRTGVYGYTF
cdr3_nt: TGCGCCAGCAGCTTGGGGCGGACAGGGGTTTATGGCTACACCTTC

j_call: TRBJ1-2
v_call: TRBV20-1
d_call: NA
clone_size: few
cdr3_aa: CSACRESNYGYTF
cdr3_nt: TGCAGTGCTTGCCGGGAGTCTAACTATGGCTACACCTTC

j_call: TRBJ2-7
v_call: TRBV6-5
d_call: TRBD1
clone_size: few
cdr3_aa: CASRRYGQGYDEQYF
cdr3_nt: TGTGCCAGCAGACGCTACGGACAGGGGTATGACGAGCAGTACTTC

j_call: TRBJ2-7
v_call: TRBV7-9
d_call: TRBD1
clone_size: NA
cdr3_aa: CASSPGQVYEQYF
cdr3_nt: TGTGCCAGCAGCCCCGGACAGGTCTACGAGCAGTACTTC

j_call: TRBJ2-3
v_call: TRBV5-1
d_call: TRBD1
clone_size: NA
cdr3_aa: CASSPTPGGADTQYF
cdr3_nt: TGCGCCAGCAGCCCCACCCCAGGGGGCGCAGATACGCAGTATTTT

j_call: TRBJ2-4
v_call: TRBV25-1
d_call: TRBD1
clone_size: NA
cdr3_aa: CASIRDRGSAKNIQYF
cdr3_nt: TGTGCCAGCATTCGGGACAGGGGAAGCGCCAAAAACATTCAGTACTTC

j_call: TRBJ2-1
v_call: TRBV6-5
d_call: NA
clone_size: few
cdr3_aa: CASSLVGYNEQFF
cdr3_nt: TGTGCCAGCAGTTTGGTCGGTTACAATGAGCAGTTCTTC

j_call: TRBJ2-1
v_call: TRBV5-1
d_call: TRBD2
clone_size: NA
cdr3_aa: CASNHSGGFNEQFF
cdr3_nt: TGCGCCAGCAACCATAGCGGGGGGTTCAATGAGCAGTTCTTC

j_call: TRBJ2-3
v_call: TRBV7-9
d_call: TRBD2
clone_size: NA
cdr3_aa: CASSPSSGGRGADTQYF
cdr3_nt: TGTGCCAGCAGCCCCTCCAGCGGGGGTCGAGGCGCAGATACGCAGTATTTT

j_call: TRBJ1-2
v_call: TRBV4-1
d_call: NA
clone_size: few
cdr3_aa: CASSHGQNYGYTF
cdr3_nt: TGCGCCAGCAGCCATGGACAGAACTATGGCTACACCTTC

j_call: TRBJ2-7
v_call: TRBV12-3/TRBV12-4
d_call: TRBD1
clone_size: few
cdr3_aa: CASSRDRKDEQYF
cdr3_nt: TGTGCCAGCAGTCGGGACAGAAAGGACGAGCAGTACTTC

j_call: TRBJ2-1
v_call: TRBV7-9
d_call: NA
clone_size: NA
cdr3_aa: CASTLMGGVDEQFF
cdr3_nt: TGTGCCAGCACCCTTATGGGGGGTGTAGATGAGCAGTTCTTC

j_call: TRBJ2-7
v_call: TRBV6-5
d_call: NA
clone_size: NA
cdr3_aa: CASSSYPPTGDTGSSYEQYF
cdr3_nt: TGTGCCAGCAGTTCCTACCCACCGACAGGAGACACCGGTTCTTCCTACGAGCAGTACTTC

j_call: TRBJ2-7
v_call: TRBV4-2
d_call: NA
clone_size: few
cdr3_aa: CASSQALRAGDEQYF
cdr3_nt: TGTGCCAGCAGCCAAGCGTTGCGGGCGGGCGACGAGCAGTACTTC

j_call: TRBJ2-1
v_call: TRBV5-1
d_call: NA
clone_size: few
cdr3_aa: CASSMDGSSYNEQFF
cdr3_nt: TGCGCCAGCAGCATGGACGGAAGCTCCTACAATGAGCAGTTCTTC

j_call: TRBJ2-7
v_call: TRBV5-1
d_call: NA
clone_size: NA
cdr3_aa: CASSLVDRYSYEQYF
cdr3_nt: TGCGCCAGCAGCTTGGTTGACAGGTACTCCTACGAGCAGTACTTC

j_call: TRBJ1-4
v_call: TRBV7-6
d_call: NA
clone_size: NA
cdr3_aa: CASSPELGKLFF
cdr3_nt: TGTGCCAGCAGCCCTGAACTCGGAAAACTGTTTTTT

j_call: TRBJ2-1
v_call: TRBV7-9
d_call: NA
clone_size: NA
cdr3_aa: CASSLPSGGYNEQFF
cdr3_nt: TGTGCCAGCAGCTTACCGAGCGGCGGTTACAATGAGCAGTTCTTC

j_call: TRBJ2-3
v_call: TRBV7-9
d_call: TRBD1
clone_size: few
cdr3_aa: CASSLRTGNTDTQYF
cdr3_nt: TGTGCCAGCAGCTTAAGGACAGGGAACACAGATACGCAGTATTTT

j_call: TRBJ1-1
v_call: TRBV7-2
d_call: TRBD1
clone_size: NA
cdr3_aa: CASSQQGGNTEAFF
cdr3_nt: TGTGCCAGCAGCCAACAGGGGGGGAACACTGAAGCTTTCTTT

j_call: TRBJ1-1
v_call: TRBV6-5
d_call: NA
clone_size: NA
cdr3_aa: CASSYMEDLNTEAFF
cdr3_nt: TGTGCCAGCAGTTATATGGAGGATTTGAACACTGAAGCTTTCTTT

j_call: TRBJ1-6
v_call: TRBV7-9
d_call: NA
clone_size: NA
cdr3_aa: CASSRSPPLHF
cdr3_nt: TGTGCCAGCAGCAGGTCTCCACCCCTCCACTTT

j_call: TRBJ2-3
v_call: TRBV4-2
d_call: NA
clone_size: NA
cdr3_aa: CASSQDLPGLITDTQYF
cdr3_nt: TGTGCCAGCAGCCAAGATTTACCGGGACTTATCACAGATACGCAGTATTTT

j_call: TRBJ1-5
v_call: TRBV20-1
d_call: TRBD1
clone_size: NA
cdr3_aa: CSARSTGGAGQPQHF
cdr3_nt: TGCAGTGCTAGATCGACAGGGGGCGCAGGGCAGCCCCAGCATTTT

j_call: TRBJ2-1
v_call: TRBV7-6
d_call: NA
clone_size: NA
cdr3_aa: CASSPYGGYNEQFF
cdr3_nt: TGTGCCAGCAGCCCATACGGGGGCTACAATGAGCAGTTCTTC

j_call: TRBJ2-7
v_call: TRBV5-1
d_call: NA
clone_size: NA
cdr3_aa: CASSLPSGDLTYEQYF
cdr3_nt: TGCGCCAGCAGCTTACCGTCAGGGGATTTGACCTACGAGCAGTACTTC

j_call: TRBJ2-1
v_call: TRBV20-1
d_call: TRBD2
clone_size: few
cdr3_aa: CSASVGRAFEQFF
cdr3_nt: TGCAGTGCTAGTGTCGGGAGGGCCTTTGAGCAGTTCTTC

j_call: TRBJ2-1
v_call: TRBV29-1
d_call: TRBD2
clone_size: few
cdr3_aa: CSVVELAGIFNEQFF
cdr3_nt: TGCAGCGTGGTAGAGCTAGCGGGGATATTCAATGAGCAGTTCTTC

j_call: TRBJ2-7
v_call: TRBV5-1
d_call: NA
clone_size: NA
cdr3_aa: CASSLGPGGNPYEQYF
cdr3_nt: TGCGCCAGCAGCTTGGGGCCAGGCGGAAACCCTTACGAGCAGTACTTC

j_call: TRBJ2-1
v_call: TRBV30
d_call: NA
clone_size: few
cdr3_aa: CAWSVQTDNEQFF
cdr3_nt: TGTGCCTGGAGTGTACAGACGGACAATGAGCAGTTCTTC

j_call: TRBJ1-4
v_call: TRBV27
d_call: NA
clone_size: few
cdr3_aa: CASSLDGAVSGGLFF
cdr3_nt: TGTGCCAGCAGTTTAGACGGGGCAGTGTCGGGAGGACTGTTTTTT

j_call: TRBJ2-1
v_call: TRBV10-1
d_call: NA
clone_size: NA
cdr3_aa: CASSDAGRGSYNEQFF
cdr3_nt: TGCGCCAGCAGTGATGCGGGAAGGGGGTCCTACAATGAGCAGTTCTTC

j_call: TRBJ1-2
v_call: TRBV20-1
d_call: NA
clone_size: few
cdr3_aa: CSASFPTGGYTF
cdr3_nt: TGCAGTGCTAGTTTTCCGACAGGAGGCTACACCTTC

j_call: TRBJ2-1
v_call: TRBV12-3/TRBV12-4
d_call: TRBD2
clone_size: few
cdr3_aa: CASTLSAGGQFF
cdr3_nt: TGTGCCAGCACCCTTTCCGCGGGGGGACAGTTCTTC

j_call: TRBJ2-1
v_call: TRBV2
d_call: NA
clone_size: NA
cdr3_aa: CASSYRDSSYNEQFF
cdr3_nt: TGTGCCAGCAGTTACAGGGATAGCTCCTACAATGAGCAGTTCTTC

j_call: TRBJ2-5
v_call: TRBV5-1
d_call: NA
clone_size: NA
cdr3_aa: CASSPRVRETQYF
cdr3_nt: TGCGCCAGCAGCCCAAGAGTGAGGGAGACCCAGTACTTC

j_call: TRBJ1-5
v_call: TRBV20-1
d_call: NA
clone_size: NA
cdr3_aa: CSAREFSGDEGPQHF
cdr3_nt: TGCAGTGCTAGAGAGTTTTCCGGGGACGAAGGGCCCCAGCATTTT

j_call: TRBJ2-4
v_call: TRBV28
d_call: TRBD1
clone_size: few
cdr3_aa: CASSPPGTGGSYF
cdr3_nt: TGTGCCAGCAGTCCTCCCGGGACAGGGGGTTCGTACTTC

j_call: TRBJ1-1
v_call: TRBV7-6
d_call: NA
clone_size: NA
cdr3_aa: CASSLIEGTNTEAFF
cdr3_nt: TGTGCCAGCAGCTTGATTGAGGGAACGAACACTGAAGCTTTCTTT

j_call: TRBJ1-2
v_call: TRBV6-1
d_call: NA
clone_size: NA
cdr3_aa: CTMRRELANYGYTF
cdr3_nt: TGTACCATGCGTAGGGAGTTAGCTAACTATGGCTACACCTTC

j_call: TRBJ2-5
v_call: TRBV20-1
d_call: NA
clone_size: once
cdr3_aa: CSAGLGGDETQYF
cdr3_nt: TGCAGTGCTGGCTTGGGTGGGGATGAGACCCAGTACTTC

j_call: TRBJ2-1
v_call: TRBV4-1
d_call: TRBD1
clone_size: NA
cdr3_aa: CASSHDRESSYNEQFF
cdr3_nt: TGCGCCAGCAGCCACGACAGGGAAAGCTCCTACAATGAGCAGTTCTTC

j_call: TRBJ2-1
v_call: TRBV11-3
d_call: NA
clone_size: NA
cdr3_aa: CASSLIDHNEQFF
cdr3_nt: TGTGCCAGCAGCTTGATTGACCACAATGAGCAGTTCTTC